This T cell receptor beta chain emerged from a study of T cell repertoires in cytomegalovirus infection. Note on this clonotype: Its antigen is not identified.

General study findings and limits: Adding up the frequency of public TCR beta families identified people who carried CMV plus the relevant HLA.

Using its own MiXCR run on the reads, TCRdb lists one record per CDR3 protein. The data show some 300,000 distinct CDR3 sequences, under 20% seen once. Germline V lookup: CDR1 MNHEY, CDR2 SVGAGI. The CDR3 has 14 residues. V gave up 8 bases and J gave up 4 bases, with 16 bases separating them. The rearrangement joins TRBV6-5 to TRBJ2-3; D may be TRBD1 (5 bases). This clonotype was obtained from a human donor in good health (CMV status not recorded). Some clones in this sample may be carry-over from other donors' samples. What was sequenced was PBMCs. CDR3 coding DNA: TGTGCCAGCTCGAATTGGGGCTCCTCAGATACGCAGTATTTT. Its translation: CASSNWGSSDTQYF.